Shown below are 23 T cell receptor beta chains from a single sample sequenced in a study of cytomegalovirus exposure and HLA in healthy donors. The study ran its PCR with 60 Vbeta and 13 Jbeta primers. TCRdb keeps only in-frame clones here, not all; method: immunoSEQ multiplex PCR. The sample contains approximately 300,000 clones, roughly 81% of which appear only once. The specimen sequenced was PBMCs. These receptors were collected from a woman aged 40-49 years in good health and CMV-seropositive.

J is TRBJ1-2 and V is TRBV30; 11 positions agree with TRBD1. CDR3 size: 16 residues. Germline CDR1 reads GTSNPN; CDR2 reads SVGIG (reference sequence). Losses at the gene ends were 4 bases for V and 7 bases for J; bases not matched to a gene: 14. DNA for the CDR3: TGTGCCTGGACCGTCTGGACAGGGGGCCCTATTGCTGGCTACACCTTC. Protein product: CAWTVWTGGPIAGYTF.

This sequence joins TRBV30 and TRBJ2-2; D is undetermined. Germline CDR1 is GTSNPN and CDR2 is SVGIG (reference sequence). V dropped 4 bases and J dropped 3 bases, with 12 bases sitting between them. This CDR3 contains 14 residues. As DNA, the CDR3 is TGTGCCTGGAAGATACAGAGTGACACCGGGGAGCTGTTTTTT. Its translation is CAWKIQSDTGELFF.

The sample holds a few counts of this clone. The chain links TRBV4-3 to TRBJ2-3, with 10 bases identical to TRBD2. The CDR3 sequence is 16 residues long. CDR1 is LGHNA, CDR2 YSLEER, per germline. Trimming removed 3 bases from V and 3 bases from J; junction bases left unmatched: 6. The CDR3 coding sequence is TGCGCCAGCAGCCATTCTAGCGGGAGAGGTACAGATACGCAGTATTTT. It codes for CASSHSSGRGTDTQYF.

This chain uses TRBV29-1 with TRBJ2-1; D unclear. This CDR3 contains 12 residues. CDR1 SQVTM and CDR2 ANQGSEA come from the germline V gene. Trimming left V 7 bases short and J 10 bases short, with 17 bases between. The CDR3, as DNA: TGCAGCGCCCCCTCAGGCGCCAGGGAGCAGTTCTTC. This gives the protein CSAPSGAREQFF.

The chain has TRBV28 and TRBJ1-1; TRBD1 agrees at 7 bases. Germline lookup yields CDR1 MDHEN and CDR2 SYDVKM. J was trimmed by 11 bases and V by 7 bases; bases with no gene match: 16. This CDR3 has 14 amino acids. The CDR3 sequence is CASTQIRQGSLAFF. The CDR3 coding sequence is TGTGCCAGCACCCAAATTAGACAGGGAAGCTTGGCTTTCTTT.

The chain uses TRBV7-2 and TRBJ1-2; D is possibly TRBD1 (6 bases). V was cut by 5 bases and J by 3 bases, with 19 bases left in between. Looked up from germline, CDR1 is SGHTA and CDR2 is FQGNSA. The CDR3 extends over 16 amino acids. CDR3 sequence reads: CASSPGFGKGDYGYTF. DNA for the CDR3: TGTGCCAGCAGCCCAGGTTTCGGGAAGGGGGACTATGGCTACACCTTC.

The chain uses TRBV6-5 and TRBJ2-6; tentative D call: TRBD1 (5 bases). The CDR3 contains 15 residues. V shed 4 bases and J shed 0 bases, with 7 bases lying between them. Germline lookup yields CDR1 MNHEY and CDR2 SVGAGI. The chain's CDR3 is CASSSDTSGANVLTF. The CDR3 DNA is TGTGCCAGCAGTTCGGACACCTCTGGGGCCAACGTCCTGACTTTC.

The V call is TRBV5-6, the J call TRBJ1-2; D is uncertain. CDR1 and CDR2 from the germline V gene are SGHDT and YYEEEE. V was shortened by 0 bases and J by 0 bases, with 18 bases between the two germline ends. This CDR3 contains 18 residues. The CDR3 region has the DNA TGTGCCAGCAGCTTGGGGGTCGGGTTCCACTCAGCTAACTATGGCTACACCTTC. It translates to CASSLGVGFHSANYGYTF. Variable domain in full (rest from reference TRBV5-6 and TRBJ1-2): DAGVTQSPTHLIKTRGQQVTLRCSPKSGHDTVSWYQQALGQGPQFIFQYYEEEERQRGNFPDRFSGHQFPNYSSELNVNALLLGDSALYLCASSLGVGFHSANYGYTFGSGTRLTVV.

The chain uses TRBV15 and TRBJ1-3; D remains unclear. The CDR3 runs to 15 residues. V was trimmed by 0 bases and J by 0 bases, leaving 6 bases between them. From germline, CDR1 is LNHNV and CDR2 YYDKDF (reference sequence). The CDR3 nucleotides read TGTGCCACCAGCAGAGACCCAAACTCTGGAAACACCATATATTTT. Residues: CATSRDPNSGNTIYF.

DNA of the CDR3: TGTGCCAGCGCCGGACAGGGCACATCAAACATTCAGTACTTC. This translates into CASAGQGTSNIQYF. The chain links TRBV30 to TRBJ2-4, with TRBD1 matching 8 bases. The germline CDR1 and CDR2 sequences are GTSNPN and SVGIG (reference sequence). The CDR3 has 14 amino acids. The J segment lost 6 bases and the V segment lost 8 bases, leaving 12 bases of the junction unmatched.

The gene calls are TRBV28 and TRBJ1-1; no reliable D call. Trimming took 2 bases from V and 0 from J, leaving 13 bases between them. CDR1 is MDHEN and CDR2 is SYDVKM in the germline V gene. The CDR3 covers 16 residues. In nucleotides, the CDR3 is TGTGCCAGCAGTTTAGATATCGGGTCGATGAACACTGAAGCTTTCTTT. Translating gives CASSLDIGSMNTEAFF.

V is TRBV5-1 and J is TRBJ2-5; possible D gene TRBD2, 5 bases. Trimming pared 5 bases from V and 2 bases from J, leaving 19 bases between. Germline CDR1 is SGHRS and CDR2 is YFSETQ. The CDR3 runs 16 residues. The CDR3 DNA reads TGCGCCAGCAGATCTTCTTCTAGCTTACCTCAAGAGACCCAGTACTTC. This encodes CASRSSSSLPQETQYF. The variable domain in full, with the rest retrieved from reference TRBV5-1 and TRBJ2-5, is KAGVTQTPRYLIKTRGQQVTLSCSPISGHRSVSWYQQTPGQGLQFLFEYFSETQRNKGNFPGRFSGRQFSNSRSEMNVSTLELGDSALYLCASRSSSSLPQETQYFGPGTRLLVL.

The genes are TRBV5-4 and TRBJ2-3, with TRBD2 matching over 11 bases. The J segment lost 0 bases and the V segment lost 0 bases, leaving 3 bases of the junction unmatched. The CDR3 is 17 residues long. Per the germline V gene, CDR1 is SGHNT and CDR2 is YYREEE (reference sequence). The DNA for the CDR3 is TGTGCCAGCAGCTTGGCGGTAGCGGGAGGGAGCACAGATACGCAGTATTTT. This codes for CASSLAVAGGSTDTQYF. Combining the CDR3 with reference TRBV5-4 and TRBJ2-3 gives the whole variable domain ETGVTQSPTHLIKTRGQQVTLRCSSQSGHNTVSWYQQALGQGPQFIFQYYREEENGRGNFPPRFSGLQFPNYSSELNVNALELDDSALYLCASSLAVAGGSTDTQYFGPGTRLTVL.

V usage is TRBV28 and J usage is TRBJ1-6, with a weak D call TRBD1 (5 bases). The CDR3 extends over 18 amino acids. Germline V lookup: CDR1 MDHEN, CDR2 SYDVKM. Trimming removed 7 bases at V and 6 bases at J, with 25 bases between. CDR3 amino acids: CASTSGGGSGPSNSPLHF. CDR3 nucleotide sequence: TGTGCCAGCACTTCCGGGGGAGGGTCGGGTCCGTCTAATTCACCCCTCCACTTT.

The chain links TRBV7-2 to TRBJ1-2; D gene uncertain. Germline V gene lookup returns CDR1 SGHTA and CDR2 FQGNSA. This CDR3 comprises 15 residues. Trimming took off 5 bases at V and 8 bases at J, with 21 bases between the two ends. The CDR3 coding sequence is TGTGCCAGCAGCCTGACTCCCCCCGGACTTGGAGGCTACACCTTC. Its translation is CASSLTPPGLGGYTF.

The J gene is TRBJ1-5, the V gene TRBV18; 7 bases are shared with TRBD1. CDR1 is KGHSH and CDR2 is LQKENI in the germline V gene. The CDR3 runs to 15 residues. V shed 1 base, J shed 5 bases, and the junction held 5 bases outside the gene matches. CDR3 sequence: CASSPHKGADQPQHF. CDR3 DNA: TGTGCCAGCTCACCACATAAGGGGGCAGATCAGCCCCAGCATTTT.

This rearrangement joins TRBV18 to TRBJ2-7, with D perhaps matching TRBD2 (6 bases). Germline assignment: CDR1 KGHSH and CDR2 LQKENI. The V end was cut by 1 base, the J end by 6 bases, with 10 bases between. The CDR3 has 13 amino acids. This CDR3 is CASSPRGGFEQYF. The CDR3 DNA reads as TGTGCCAGCTCACCACGTGGAGGGTTCGAGCAGTACTTC.

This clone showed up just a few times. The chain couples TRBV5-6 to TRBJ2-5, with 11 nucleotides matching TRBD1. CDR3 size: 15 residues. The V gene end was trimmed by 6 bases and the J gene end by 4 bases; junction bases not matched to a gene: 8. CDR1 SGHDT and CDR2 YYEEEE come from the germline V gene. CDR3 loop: CASTQRGTGGETQYF. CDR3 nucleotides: TGTGCCAGCACTCAAAGAGGGACAGGGGGAGAGACCCAGTACTTC.

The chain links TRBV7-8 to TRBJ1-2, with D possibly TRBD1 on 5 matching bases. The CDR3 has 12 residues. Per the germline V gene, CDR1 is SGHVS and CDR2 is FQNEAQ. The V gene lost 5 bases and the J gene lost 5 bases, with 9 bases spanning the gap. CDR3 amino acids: CASSPTEYGYTF. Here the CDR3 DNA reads TGTGCCAGCAGCCCGACAGAGTATGGCTACACCTTC.

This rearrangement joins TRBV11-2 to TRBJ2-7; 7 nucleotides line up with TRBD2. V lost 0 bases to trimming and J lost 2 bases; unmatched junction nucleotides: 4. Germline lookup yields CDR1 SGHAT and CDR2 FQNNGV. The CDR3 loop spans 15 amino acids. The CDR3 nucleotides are TGTGCCAGCAGCTTAGAGCAGGGACTAACCTACGAGCAGTACTTC. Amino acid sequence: CASSLEQGLTYEQYF.

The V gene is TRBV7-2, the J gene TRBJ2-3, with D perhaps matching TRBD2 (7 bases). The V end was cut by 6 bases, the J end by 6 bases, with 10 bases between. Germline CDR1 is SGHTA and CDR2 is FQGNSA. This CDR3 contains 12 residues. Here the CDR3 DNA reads TGTGCCAGCAGTGGGAGGGGGGATACGCAGTATTTT. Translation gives CASSGRGDTQYF.

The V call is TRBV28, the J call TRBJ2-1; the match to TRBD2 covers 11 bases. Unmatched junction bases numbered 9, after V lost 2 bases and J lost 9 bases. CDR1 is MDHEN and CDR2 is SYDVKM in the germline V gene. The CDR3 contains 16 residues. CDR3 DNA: TGTGCCAGCAGTTTAGCCGGGACTAGCGGAGAATTTGAGCAGTTCTTC. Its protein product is CASSLAGTSGEFEQFF.

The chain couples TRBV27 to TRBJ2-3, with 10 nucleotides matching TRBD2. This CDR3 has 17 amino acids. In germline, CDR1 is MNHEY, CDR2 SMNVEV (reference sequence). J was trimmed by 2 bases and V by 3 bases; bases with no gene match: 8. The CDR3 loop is CASSFRLAGANTDTQYF. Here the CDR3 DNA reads TGTGCCAGCAGTTTCCGACTAGCGGGTGCCAACACAGATACGCAGTATTTT.